This T cell receptor (beta chain) is from a study of Ad26.COV2.S vaccination and SARS-CoV-2 variants. Libraries were prepared by immunoSEQ multiplex PCR; TCRdb keeps only in-frame clonotypes and omits some of them. The sample has 250,000 or so clones, approximately 88% seen once. There are 16 residues in the CDR3. Per the germline V gene, CDR1 is SEHNR and CDR2 is FQNEAQ (reference sequence). V shed 0 bases and J 6 bases; nucleotides not matched to a gene: 6. Described treatment: around 19 received Ad26.COV2.S at low or high dose, single or two shots; about five received placebo; per-sample allocation not given. Following the first vaccine or placebo injection, samples were taken on day 63.

The origin of this receptor is a person between 18 and 65 years old who received the Ad26.COV2.S COVID-19 vaccine or a placebo. The genes are TRBV7-9 and TRBJ2-2; 8 bases map to TRBD2. Specimen: peripheral blood, collected in a trial of Ad26.COV2.S vaccine versus placebo. The CDR3 spells CASSLAGGGLAGELFF. The CDR3 nucleotides are TGTGCCAGCAGCTTAGCCGGCGGGGGGCTGGCCGGGGAGCTGTTTTTT.